The rows below give T cell receptor beta chains drawn from one sample of a study of CD8 T cells in ankylosing spondylitis. MiXCR was run by TCRdb on the 5' RACE reads, yielding one entry per CDR3 protein. The top ten clones hold around 6.8% of a sample with 200,000 to 300,000 distinct CDR3 sequences, around 7.8% of them seen once. The sequenced sample consisted of blood, either unsorted or a sorted T cell fraction (not recorded which). These receptors came from a male donor with ankylosing spondylitis or in good health (not recorded which). The CDR3 runs from the conserved cysteine through the conserved F or W. Fields, in order: J gene, D gene, V gene, clone size, CDR3 protein, CDR3 DNA. D genes are given only for firm matches. The size field is filled for only some rows; it gives once, few, many or a size class.

J: TRBJ2-7
D: NA
V: TRBV2
size: NA
CDR3: CASGHEQYF
DNA: TGTGCCAGCGGCCACGAGCAGTACTTC

J: TRBJ2-7
D: TRBD1
V: TRBV10-3
size: many
CDR3: CAISRTGERYEQYF
DNA: TGTGCCATCAGTAGGACAGGGGAAAGGTACGAGCAGTACTTC

J: TRBJ2-7
D: TRBD2
V: TRBV7-8
size: few
CDR3: CASSDRVSGGSYEQYF
DNA: TGTGCCAGCAGCGACCGGGTGAGCGGGGGGTCGTACGAGCAGTACTTC

J: TRBJ2-1
D: NA
V: TRBV19
size: many
CDR3: CASGQGYNEQFF
DNA: TGTGCCAGTGGCCAGGGGTACAATGAGCAGTTCTTC

J: TRBJ2-7
D: TRBD1
V: TRBV4-2
size: NA
CDR3: CASSQGQDSYEQYF
DNA: TGTGCCAGCAGCCAGGGACAGGACTCCTACGAGCAGTACTTC

J: TRBJ1-1
D: NA
V: TRBV7-9
size: few
CDR3: CASSFHVEGTEAFF
DNA: TGTGCCAGCAGCTTCCATGTGGAGGGCACTGAAGCTTTCTTT

J: TRBJ2-1
D: NA
V: TRBV6-5
size: many
CDR3: CASSYSGDEQFF
DNA: TGTGCCAGCAGTTACTCGGGAGATGAGCAGTTCTTC

J: TRBJ1-2
D: NA
V: TRBV5-1
size: many
CDR3: CASSATEYGYTF
DNA: TGCGCCAGCAGCGCGACAGAATATGGCTACACCTTC

J: TRBJ2-1
D: TRBD2
V: TRBV5-1
size: few
CDR3: CASSLSTAGGSAEQFF
DNA: TGCGCCAGCAGCTTGTCCACAGCGGGGGGATCGGCTGAGCAGTTCTTC

J: TRBJ2-7
D: NA
V: TRBV20-1
size: many
CDR3: CSAELGGNEQYF
DNA: TGCAGTGCCGAGTTAGGAGGCAACGAGCAGTACTTC

J: TRBJ1-4
D: NA
V: TRBV7-9
size: few
CDR3: CASSKEYNEKLFF
DNA: TGTGCCAGCAGCAAGGAGTATAATGAAAAACTGTTTTTT

J: TRBJ2-3
D: NA
V: TRBV7-2
size: many
CDR3: CASSPGPSKDTQYF
DNA: TGTGCCAGCAGCCCCGGGCCTTCTAAGGATACGCAGTATTTT

J: TRBJ1-2
D: TRBD1
V: TRBV19
size: NA
CDR3: CASTSGTGSYGYTF
DNA: TGTGCCAGTACTTCCGGGACAGGGAGCTATGGCTACACCTTC

J: TRBJ2-1
D: TRBD1
V: TRBV12-3/TRBV12-4
size: many
CDR3: CASSRTGEGNEQFF
DNA: TGTGCCAGCAGCAGGACAGGGGAAGGGAATGAGCAGTTCTTC

J: TRBJ2-7
D: TRBD1
V: TRBV9
size: many
CDR3: CASSVDQGAYEQYF
DNA: TGTGCCAGCAGCGTAGATCAGGGGGCCTACGAGCAGTACTTC

J: TRBJ1-5
D: TRBD1
V: TRBV7-2
size: few
CDR3: CASSHGQGRYQPQHF
DNA: TGTGCCAGCAGCCACGGACAGGGGAGGTATCAGCCCCAGCATTTT

J: TRBJ2-2
D: TRBD2
V: TRBV5-1
size: many
CDR3: CASSLSSGPRTGELFF
DNA: TGCGCCAGCAGCTTGTCTAGCGGGCCCCGCACCGGGGAGCTGTTTTTT

J: TRBJ2-5
D: TRBD1
V: TRBV5-1
size: few
CDR3: CASSLQGDEETQYF
DNA: TGCGCCAGCAGCTTACAGGGGGATGAAGAGACCCAGTACTTC

J: TRBJ2-7
D: TRBD2
V: TRBV4-1
size: many
CDR3: CASSQDRASGSYEQYF
DNA: TGCGCCAGCAGCCAAGATCGTGCTAGCGGATCGTACGAGCAGTACTTC

J: TRBJ2-1
D: NA
V: TRBV6-5
size: many
CDR3: CASSYARDGSYNEQFF
DNA: TGTGCCAGCAGTTACGCCCGGGACGGCTCCTACAATGAGCAGTTCTTC

J: TRBJ2-3
D: TRBD2
V: TRBV7-9
size: many
CDR3: CASSLRTSPDTQYF
DNA: TGTGCCAGCAGCCTCCGGACTAGCCCAGATACGCAGTATTTT

J: TRBJ2-1
D: NA
V: TRBV7-8
size: many
CDR3: CASSSPGLSGGNEQFF
DNA: TGTGCCAGCAGCTCCCCGGGACTTTCAGGAGGGAATGAGCAGTTCTTC

J: TRBJ2-5
D: NA
V: TRBV12-3/TRBV12-4
size: many
CDR3: CASSPFLTLETQYF
DNA: TGTGCCAGCAGTCCCTTCCTCACGCTTGAGACCCAGTACTTC

J: TRBJ1-4
D: TRBD1
V: TRBV29-1
size: many
CDR3: CSGQTGRGEKLFF
DNA: TGCAGCGGCCAGACAGGGAGGGGTGAAAAACTGTTTTTT

J: TRBJ1-1
D: NA
V: TRBV20-1
size: many
CDR3: CSARDAGELNTEAFF
DNA: TGCAGTGCTAGAGATGCAGGGGAGCTGAACACTGAAGCTTTCTTT

J: TRBJ1-1
D: NA
V: TRBV6-5
size: NA
CDR3: CASSYGGRGNTEAFF
DNA: TGTGCCAGCAGTTACGGGGGACGGGGGAACACTGAAGCTTTCTTT

J: TRBJ1-5
D: NA
V: TRBV7-8
size: many
CDR3: CASSPTGSRYQPQHF
DNA: TGTGCCAGCAGCCCCACAGGATCCCGATATCAGCCCCAGCATTTT

J: TRBJ2-7
D: TRBD1
V: TRBV5-5
size: few
CDR3: CASSLTGTGTSYEQYF
DNA: TGTGCCAGCAGCTTAACCGGGACAGGGACCTCCTACGAGCAGTACTTC

J: TRBJ2-1
D: NA
V: TRBV29-1
size: NA
CDR3: CSALPGTGGETQFF
DNA: TGCAGCGCTTTGCCCGGGACCGGAGGAGAGACCCAGTTCTTC

J: TRBJ1-2
D: TRBD1
V: TRBV29-1
size: many
CDR3: CSASTGESYGYTF
DNA: TGCAGCGCTTCGACAGGGGAAAGCTATGGCTACACCTTC

J: TRBJ2-1
D: TRBD2
V: TRBV30
size: few
CDR3: CAWSRLAGLDEQFF
DNA: TGTGCCTGGAGCAGACTAGCGGGATTGGATGAGCAGTTCTTC

J: TRBJ1-1
D: TRBD1
V: TRBV30
size: NA
CDR3: CAFLGTGGTEAFF
DNA: TGTGCCTTCCTCGGGACAGGGGGCACTGAAGCTTTCTTT

J: TRBJ2-3
D: NA
V: TRBV7-9
size: NA
CDR3: CASSLGGVRPDTQYF
DNA: TGTGCCAGCAGCTTAGGGGGGGTTCGGCCAGATACGCAGTATTTT

J: TRBJ2-1
D: NA
V: TRBV7-9
size: many
CDR3: CASSLSARINEQFF
DNA: TGTGCCAGCAGCTTATCCGCCCGGATCAATGAGCAGTTCTTC

J: TRBJ1-6
D: NA
V: TRBV12-3/TRBV12-4
size: many
CDR3: CASTSTGNNNSPLHF
DNA: TGTGCCAGCACCTCCACAGGGAATAATAATTCACCCCTCCACTTT

J: TRBJ1-4
D: TRBD1
V: TRBV27
size: many
CDR3: CASSQTLRGRGEKLFF
DNA: TGTGCCAGCAGTCAGACTCTCAGGGGGCGCGGTGAAAAACTGTTTTTT

J: TRBJ1-4
D: NA
V: TRBV20-1
size: few
CDR3: CSARGGSRRTNEKLFF
DNA: TGCAGTGCTAGAGGGGGCAGCCGACGAACTAATGAAAAACTGTTTTTT

J: TRBJ2-3
D: TRBD2
V: TRBV20-1
size: NA
CDR3: CSARDQLAGYTDTQYF
DNA: TGCAGTGCTAGAGATCAACTAGCGGGATACACAGATACGCAGTATTTT

J: TRBJ1-2
D: NA
V: TRBV28
size: few
CDR3: CASSLSGREKGYTF
DNA: TGTGCCAGCAGTTTATCGGGCAGGGAAAAGGGCTACACCTTC

J: TRBJ1-1
D: NA
V: TRBV20-1
size: many
CDR3: CSARDSGGVNTEAFF
DNA: TGCAGTGCTAGAGATTCCGGAGGGGTTAACACTGAAGCTTTCTTT

J: TRBJ2-3
D: NA
V: TRBV7-9
size: few
CDR3: CASSGEGGFTDTQYF
DNA: TGTGCCAGCAGCGGGGAGGGGGGATTCACAGATACGCAGTATTTT

J: TRBJ1-1
D: NA
V: TRBV7-8
size: many
CDR3: CASSGGAALNTEAFF
DNA: TGTGCCAGCAGCGGAGGCGCAGCCTTGAACACTGAAGCTTTCTTT